The 20 T cell receptor beta chains below were found in one sample sequenced in a study of T cell repertoires in cytomegalovirus infection. TCRdb re-called the reads through MiXCR, storing one row per CDR3 protein. Of 26,000 or so distinct CDR3 sequences in the sample, around 19% were seen once. These receptors have no identified antigens. The starting material was CD8+ T cells from cultured PBMCs, obtained from culture after CMV antigen stimulation. The receptor source for this set is a human donor in good health (CMV status not recorded). Some clones in this sample may be carry-over from other donors' samples.

This clonotype occurred a few times. The chain combines TRBV10-3 with TRBJ2-5; the match to TRBD2 covers 12 bases. J was trimmed by 4 bases and V by 10 bases; bases with no gene match: 4. The V gene's germline CDR1 is ENHRY and CDR2 SYGVKD. The CDR3 loop spans 13 amino acids. As DNA, the CDR3 is TGTGCCACCGCGGGACTAGCGGGAGAGACCCAGTACTTC. It specifies CATAGLAGETQYF.

The chain is built from TRBV9 and TRBJ2-7; 11 nucleotides agree with TRBD1. Germline V gene data show CDR1 as SGDLS and CDR2 as YYNGEE. J lost 4 bases, V lost 4 bases, and 7 bases had no gene match. This CDR3 spans 15 amino acids. CDR3 sequence (DNA): TGTGCCAGCAGCCTTTCCGGGACAGGGGGATACGAGCAGTACTTC. It is translated as CASSLSGTGGYEQYF. The entire variable domain, with the rest obtained from reference TRBV9 and TRBJ2-7, is as follows: DSGVTQTPKHLITATGQRVTLRCSPRSGDLSVYWYQQSLDQGLQFLIQYYNGEERAKGNILERFSAQQFPDLHSELNLSSLELGDSALYFCASSLSGTGGYEQYFGPGTRLTVT.

The genes are TRBV9 and TRBJ1-2, with a tentative D call TRBD1 (6 bases). V lost 0 bases and J lost 5, with 11 bases in between. Germline V lookup: CDR1 SGDLS, CDR2 YYNGEE. This CDR3 has 14 amino acids. Here the CDR3 DNA reads TGTGCCAGCAGCGTAGGGGGGGCGTATTATGGCTACACCTTC. Its protein product is CASSVGGAYYGYTF.

The V call is TRBV6-2 or TRBV6-3, the J call TRBJ2-4; tentatively, D is TRBD2 (6 bases). CDR1 is MNHEY and CDR2 is SVGEGT in the germline V gene. The CDR3 length is 15 residues. The V end was cut by 2 bases, the J end by 7 bases, with 15 bases between. The CDR3 region is CASSYGRVEGNIQYF. CDR3 coding DNA: TGTGCCAGCAGTTACGGCAGGGTGGAGGGGAACATTCAGTACTTC.

The chain has TRBV15 and TRBJ2-6, with D tentatively TRBD1 (5 bases). The CDR3 runs 16 residues. Germline CDR1 LNHNV, CDR2 YYDKDF (reference sequence). The V gene lost 5 bases and the J gene lost 4 bases, with 15 bases spanning the gap. CDR3 sequence reads: CATSFSRVSGANVLTF. CDR3 sequence (DNA): TGTGCCACCAGCTTCTCCAGGGTCTCCGGGGCCAACGTCCTGACTTTC.

CDR3 nucleotide sequence: TGTGCCAGCAGCCAAACACGGGGCGCAGATACGCAGTATTTT. Translated, it gives CASSQTRGADTQYF. J is TRBJ2-3 and V is TRBV7-9; D could derive from TRBD1 or TRBD2 (5 bases each). The CDR3 consists of 14 residues. The germline V and J ends were trimmed by 5 bases and 4 bases, with 13 bases remaining between them. From germline, CDR1 is SEHNR and CDR2 FQNEAQ (reference sequence). The full variable domain, in which reference TRBV7-9 and TRBJ2-3 provide the parts outside the CDR3, is DTGVSQNPRHKITKRGQNVTFRCDPISEHNRLYWYRQTLGQGPEFLTYFQNEAQLEKSRLLSDRFSAERPKGSFSTLEIQRTEQGDSAMYLCASSQTRGADTQYFGPGTRLTVL.

The rearrangement links TRBV7-3 to TRBJ2-1; 7 bases are a match to TRBD2. V was clipped by 2 bases and J by 0 bases; unmatched bases: 1. The CDR3 sequence is 15 residues long. From germline, CDR1 is SGHTA and CDR2 FQGTGA. In DNA form, the CDR3 reads TGTGCCAGCAGCTTAGGGGGGGGCTCCTACAATGAGCAGTTCTTC. This translates into CASSLGGGSYNEQFF. The full variable domain, its missing parts supplied by reference TRBV7-3 and TRBJ2-1, is GAGVSQTPSNKVTEKGKYVELRCDPISGHTALYWYRQSLGQGPEFLIYFQGTGAADDSGLPNDRFFAVRPEGSVSTLKIQRTERGDSAVYLCASSLGGGSYNEQFFGPGTRLTVL.

This clonotype was observed a few times. The V call is TRBV15, the J call TRBJ2-1; D not certain. Germline-derived CDR1 and CDR2 are LNHNV and YYDKDF (reference sequence). This CDR3 region has 14 residues. With 1 base removed from V and 16 bases from J, the gap between germline ends came to 20 bases. Here the CDR3 reads CATSRGGMEFPRFF. In nucleotides, the CDR3 is TGTGCCACCAGCAGAGGTGGTATGGAGTTCCCCCGATTCTTC.

The CDR3 spells CSADETSASTDTQYF. CDR3 sequence (DNA): TGCAGTGCTGATGAGACTAGCGCTAGCACAGATACGCAGTATTTT. V gene TRBV20-1 combines with J gene TRBJ2-3, with 8 bases fitting TRBD2. The CDR3 has 15 amino acids. Trimming cost V 5 bases and J 0 bases; bases outside gene matches: 7. Germline V gene lookup returns CDR1 DFQATT and CDR2 SNEGSKA (reference sequence).

V gene TRBV20-1 combines with J gene TRBJ2-2; D is uncertain. Trimming took 7 bases from V and 8 from J, leaving 11 bases between them. The germline gives CDR1 DFQATT, CDR2 SNEGSKA (reference sequence). CDR3 length: 11 residues. The CDR3 reads CSVKARGELFF. CDR3 DNA sequence: TGCAGTGTCAAGGCCCGGGGGGAGCTGTTTTTT.

This clonotype was observed a few times. This sequence joins TRBV7-2 and TRBJ1-1; 9 bases align to TRBD1. J was trimmed by 8 bases and V by 4 bases; bases with no gene match: 14. Germline assignment: CDR1 SGHTA and CDR2 FQGNSA. This CDR3 contains 16 residues. CDR3 region: CASSSPPNRDRVEAFF. The DNA of the CDR3 is TGTGCCAGCAGCTCCCCACCCAACAGGGACAGGGTCGAAGCTTTCTTT.

The V gene is TRBV12-3 or TRBV12-4, the J gene TRBJ2-1; 8 nucleotides match TRBD2. This CDR3 region has 16 residues. Trimming removed 3 bases from V and 6 bases from J; junction bases left unmatched: 10. DNA for the CDR3: TGTGCCAGCAGTTTCCGCGGGGGGCTGGCCCCCAATGAGCAGTTCTTC. Protein sequence: CASSFRGGLAPNEQFF.

This clonotype has a handful of counts. The genes are TRBV5-5 and TRBJ1-5; D is unclear. The V and J ends lost 4 bases and 0 bases respectively, with 14 bases between them. This CDR3 spans 16 amino acids. Germline-derived CDR1 and CDR2 are SGHKS and YYEKEE (reference sequence). CDR3 region: CASSVAGTYSNQPQHF. CDR3 coding DNA: TGTGCCAGCAGCGTTGCAGGAACATATAGCAATCAGCCCCAGCATTTT.

There are a few counts of this clonotype. J is TRBJ1-4 and V is TRBV12-3 or TRBV12-4; 9 bases are shared with TRBD1. V lost 5 bases and J lost 12; bases outside the gene matches: 4. The CDR3 totals 12 residues. The CDR3 spells CASSTGGGELFF. The CDR3 bases are TGTGCCAGCAGTACAGGGGGCGGAGAACTGTTTTTT.

The CDR3: CASSLAPFYSNQPQHF. CDR3 bases: TGTGCCAGCAGCTTAGCGCCTTTCTATAGCAATCAGCCCCAGCATTTT. This chain links TRBV7-2 with TRBJ1-5; D call uncertain. CDR3 length: 16 residues. Per germline, CDR1 SGHTA and CDR2 FQGNSA. V was cut by 0 bases and J by 0 bases, with 9 bases left in between.

This clonotype has just one count. This chain links TRBV7-6 with TRBJ2-3, with unresolved D. The CDR3 runs 16 residues. Trimming removed 5 bases at V and 0 bases at J, with 15 bases between. Germline lookup yields CDR1 SGHVS and CDR2 FNYEAQ. The CDR3 region has the DNA TGTGCCAGCAGCCCAACGGGTAACGCTAGCACAGATACGCAGTATTTT. Its protein is CASSPTGNASTDTQYF.

This clonotype came up a few times. CDR3 in amino acids: CASTAHVEAFF. The CDR3 DNA is TGTGCCAGCACCGCACATGTTGAAGCTTTCTTT. This sequence joins TRBV25-1 and TRBJ1-1; D gene unclear. Trimming took 7 bases from V and 7 from J, leaving 10 bases between them. CDR1 is MGHDK and CDR2 is SYGVNS in the germline V gene. The CDR3 extends over 11 amino acids.

This clonotype was counted between two and nine times. The chain combines TRBV6-1 with TRBJ2-3; tentative D call: TRBD2 (6 bases). The germline V and J ends were trimmed by 10 bases and 2 bases, with 22 bases remaining between them. The germline V gene has CDR1 MNHNS and CDR2 SASEGT. There are 16 residues in the CDR3. The CDR3 DNA sequence: TGTGCCACCAAAAGCGGGCCCACCTCTGTCACAGATACGCAGTATTTT. Its protein is CATKSGPTSVTDTQYF.

The chain has TRBV7-3 and TRBJ1-6, with unresolved D. Germline V gene data show CDR1 as SGHTA and CDR2 as FQGTGA. The germline V and J ends were trimmed by 3 bases and 3 bases, with 9 bases remaining between them. The length of the CDR3 is 15 residues. In nucleotides, the CDR3 is TGTGCCAGCAGCTTGTTTGATAACTATAATTCACCCCTCCACTTT. Translated: CASSLFDNYNSPLHF.

The V and J genes are TRBV6-2 or TRBV6-3 and TRBJ2-7; TRBD1 matches 7 bases. The J segment lost 6 bases and the V segment lost 4 bases, leaving 18 bases of the junction unmatched. Germline V gives CDR1 MNHEY, CDR2 SVGEGT. The CDR3 has 17 residues. This chain's CDR3 is CASSFDRETSRGFEQYF. The CDR3 DNA is TGTGCCAGCAGTTTTGACAGGGAGACCTCCCGAGGGTTCGAGCAGTACTTC.